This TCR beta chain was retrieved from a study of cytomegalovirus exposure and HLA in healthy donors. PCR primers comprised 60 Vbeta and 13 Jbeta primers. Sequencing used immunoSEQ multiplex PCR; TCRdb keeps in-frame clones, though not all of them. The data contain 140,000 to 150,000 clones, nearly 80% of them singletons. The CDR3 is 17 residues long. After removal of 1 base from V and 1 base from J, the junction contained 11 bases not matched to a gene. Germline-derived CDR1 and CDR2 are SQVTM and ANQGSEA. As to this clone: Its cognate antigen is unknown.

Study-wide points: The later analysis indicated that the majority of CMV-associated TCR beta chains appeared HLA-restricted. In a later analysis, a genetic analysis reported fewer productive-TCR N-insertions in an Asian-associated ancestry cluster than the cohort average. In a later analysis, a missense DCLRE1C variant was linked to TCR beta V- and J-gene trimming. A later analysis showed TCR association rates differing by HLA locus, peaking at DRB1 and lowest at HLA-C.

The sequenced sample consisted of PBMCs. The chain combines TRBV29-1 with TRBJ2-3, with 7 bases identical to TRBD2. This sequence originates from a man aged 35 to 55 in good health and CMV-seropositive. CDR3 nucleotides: TGCAGCGTTGAAGTCCCAGTAAGTGGGAGGGGCACAGATACGCAGTATTTT. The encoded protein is CSVEVPVSGRGTDTQYF.